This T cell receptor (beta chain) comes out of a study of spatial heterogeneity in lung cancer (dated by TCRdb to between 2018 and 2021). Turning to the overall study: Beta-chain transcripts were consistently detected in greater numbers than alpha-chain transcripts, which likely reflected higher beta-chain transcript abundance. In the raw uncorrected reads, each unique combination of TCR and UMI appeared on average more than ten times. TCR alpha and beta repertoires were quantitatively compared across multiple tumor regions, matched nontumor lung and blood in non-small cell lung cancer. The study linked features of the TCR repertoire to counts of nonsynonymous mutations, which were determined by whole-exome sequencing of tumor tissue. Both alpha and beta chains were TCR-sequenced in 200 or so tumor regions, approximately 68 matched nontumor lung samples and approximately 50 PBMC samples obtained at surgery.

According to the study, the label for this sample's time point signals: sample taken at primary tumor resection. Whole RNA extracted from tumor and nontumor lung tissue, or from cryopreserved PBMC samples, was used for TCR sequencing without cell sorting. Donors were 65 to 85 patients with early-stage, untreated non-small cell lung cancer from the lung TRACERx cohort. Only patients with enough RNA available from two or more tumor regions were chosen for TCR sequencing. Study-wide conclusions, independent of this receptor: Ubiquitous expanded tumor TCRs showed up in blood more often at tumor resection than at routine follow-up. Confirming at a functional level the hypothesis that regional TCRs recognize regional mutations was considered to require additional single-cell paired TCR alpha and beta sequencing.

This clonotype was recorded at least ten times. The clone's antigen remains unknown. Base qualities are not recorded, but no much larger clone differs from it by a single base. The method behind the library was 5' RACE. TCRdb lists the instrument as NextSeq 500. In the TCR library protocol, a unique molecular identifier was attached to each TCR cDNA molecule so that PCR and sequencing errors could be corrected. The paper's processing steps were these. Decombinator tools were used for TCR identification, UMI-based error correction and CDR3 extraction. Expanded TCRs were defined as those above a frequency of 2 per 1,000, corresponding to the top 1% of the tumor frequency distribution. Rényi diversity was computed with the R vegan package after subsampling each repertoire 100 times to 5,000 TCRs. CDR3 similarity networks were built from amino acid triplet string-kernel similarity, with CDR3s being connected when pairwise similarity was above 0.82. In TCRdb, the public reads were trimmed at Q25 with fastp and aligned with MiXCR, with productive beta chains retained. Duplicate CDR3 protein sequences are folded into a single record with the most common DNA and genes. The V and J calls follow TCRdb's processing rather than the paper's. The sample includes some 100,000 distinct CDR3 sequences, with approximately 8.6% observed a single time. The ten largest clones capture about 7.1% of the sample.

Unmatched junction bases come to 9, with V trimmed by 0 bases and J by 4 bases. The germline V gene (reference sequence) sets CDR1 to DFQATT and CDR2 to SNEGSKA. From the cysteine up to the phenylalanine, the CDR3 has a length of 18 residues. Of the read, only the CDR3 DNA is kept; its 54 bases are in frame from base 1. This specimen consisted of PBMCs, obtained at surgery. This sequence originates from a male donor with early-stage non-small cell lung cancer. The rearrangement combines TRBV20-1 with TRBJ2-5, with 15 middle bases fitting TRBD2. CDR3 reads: CSARDRTSGRAVAETQYF. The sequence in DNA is TGCAGTGCTAGAGACCGGACTAGCGGGAGGGCCGTAGCAGAGACCCAGTACTTC.